This T cell receptor (beta chain) was sequenced in a study of cytomegalovirus exposure and HLA in healthy donors. Study-level information: Earlier work reported 117 million unique TCR beta sequences from about 180 million T cells.

To note about this clone: The target antigen is unknown.

From germline, CDR1 is SGHDN and CDR2 FVKESK. Trimming removed 5 bases from V and 1 base from J, with 11 bases in between. The CDR3 contains 15 residues. The PCR made use of 60 Vbeta and 13 Jbeta primers. The assay was immunoSEQ multiplex PCR, and TCRdb's table has in-frame clones only and misses some. The table has about 62,000 clones, about 81% seen once; the top ten hold 4.5% to 6%. Study outcomes and limitations: Data from an earlier analysis indicated that most TCR beta V segments were productive either about 87% or about 30% of the time. Several of the most significant clusters were apparently associated with common viral pathogens in a later analysis.

The clonotype comes from a woman aged 25 to 39 in good health and CMV-seronegative. Sequencing was performed on PBMCs. This rearrangement joins TRBV14 to TRBJ2-2, with D possibly TRBD1 on 5 matching bases. Here the CDR3 reads CASSKRGRNTGELFF. The CDR3 DNA reads as TGTGCCAGCAGCAAAAGGGGCAGGAACACCGGGGAGCTGTTTTTT.